Below, 27 T cell receptor beta chains from the same sample are listed, as sequenced in a study of T cell clonality in common variable immunodeficiency. Study results and caveats: Common variable immunodeficiency TCR beta sequences reportedly had fewer deletions and N-nucleotide insertions.

Only in-frame clones appear in the TCRdb table, and some are missing; sequencing was by immunoSEQ multiplex PCR. The specimen has under 40,000 clones, none found just once. No antigen has been identified for these receptors. The sequenced sample consisted of peripheral blood mononuclear cells. The receptors originated from a human donor with common variable immunodeficiency.

This clone was seen repeatedly, ten times or more. The CDR3 is cut off 3 residues early in the read; its end comes from the germline J gene. This chain connects TRBV14 to TRBJ2-3; no clear D gene. The CDR3 length is 11 residues. V was clipped by 5 bases and J by 4 bases, with 4 bases between them. CDR1 is SGHDN and CDR2 is FVKESK in the germline V gene. This CDR3 reads CASSSADTQYF. The DNA read from the CDR3 is TGTGCCAGCAGCTCCGCAGATACG.

This clone occurred a few times. The read stops 3 residues short of the end of the CDR3; the missing end is completed from the germline J gene. The chain combines TRBV30 with TRBJ2-7, with 13 bases matching TRBD2. The CDR3 runs 15 residues. The germline V gene encodes CDR1 GTSNPN and CDR2 SVGIG (reference sequence). The ends lost 5 bases at V and 2 bases at J; junction bases unmatched: 6. The sequenced CDR3 bases are TGTGCCTGGTCACCCGGGACTAGCGGGGCCTACGAG. Translation gives CAWSPGTSGAYE. In full, the CDR3 reads CAWSPGTSGAYEQYF.

Concerning this clone: Germline is not matched at one junction end, which may reflect a read error. Read data end 3 residues before the CDR3 end; the end is taken from the germline J gene. The rearrangement joins TRBV7-9 to TRBJ2-5, with D possibly matching TRBD2 (6 bases). Per the germline V gene, CDR1 is SEHNR and CDR2 is FQNEAQ (reference sequence). The CDR3 has 13 amino acids. The CDR3 bases that were read are TGTTCCAGCAGCTTAGCCGGGGGAGAGACC. Its translation is CSSSLAGGET. The entire CDR3 protein is CSSSLAGGETQYF.

This clone was counted at least ten times. Read sequence stops 3 residues before the CDR3 end, and the germline J gene provides the missing end. The rearrangement links TRBV2 to TRBJ2-1; 8 positions match TRBD2. CDR3 size: 19 residues. V trimming: 5 bases; J trimming: 0 bases; junction bases outside the gene matches: 15. Germline V gene lookup returns CDR1 SNHLY and CDR2 FYNNEI. CDR3 region: CASSRLLGVAGLSYNEQFF. The DNA read from the CDR3 is TGTGCCAGCAGTCGCCTCCTGGGGGTAGCGGGGCTCTCCTACAATGAG.

In its sample, this clone was seen a few times. Read data end 3 residues before the CDR3 end; the end is taken from the germline J gene. The chain combines TRBV20-1 with TRBJ1-5; D gene unclear. The CDR3 is 12 amino acids. Germline assignment: CDR1 DFQATT and CDR2 SNEGSKA (reference sequence). CDR3: CSASGGNQPQHF. The part of the CDR3 DNA that was read is TGCAGCGCTTCAGGCGGCAATCAGCCC.

Concerning this clone itself: The read ends 3 residues early relative to the CDR3; the germline J gene fills the gap. V gene TRBV19 combines with J gene TRBJ2-3; 9 bases are a match to TRBD1. The trim removed 7 bases at V and 4 bases at J, leaving 15 bases unmatched. Germline assignment: CDR1 LNHDA and CDR2 SQIVND (reference sequence). This CDR3 is 17 amino acids long. Partial CDR3 DNA: TGTGCCAGTAAGTTGGAAGCCGGGACAGGGAGGTCAGATACG. This encodes CASKLEAGTGRSDT. The whole CDR3 region reads CASKLEAGTGRSDTQYF.

This clone was observed a handful of times. Coverage ceases 3 residues before the CDR3 finishes, and the germline J gene fills in the end. This chain uses TRBV7-2 with TRBJ2-3; no clear D. The V and J ends lost 6 bases and 3 bases respectively, with 10 bases between them. This CDR3 region has 13 residues. The V gene's germline CDR1 is SGHTA and CDR2 FQGNSA. The CDR3 protein is CASSLFRTDTQYF. The DNA read from the CDR3 is TGTGCCAGCAGTCTTTTTCGGACAGATACG.

To note about this clone: The CDR3 goes on 3 residues after the read ends, and that part is filled in from the germline J gene. V is TRBV19 and J is TRBJ1-4; no clear D gene. Looked up from germline, CDR1 is LNHDA and CDR2 is SQIVND (reference sequence). The CDR3 length is 14 residues. V gave up 3 bases and J gave up 7 bases, with 12 bases separating them. The sequenced CDR3 bases are TGTGCCAGTAGTATCGACTCCGCCGTTGAAAAA. Translating it yields CASSIDSAVEK. Given in full, the CDR3 is CASSIDSAVEKLFF.

This clone appeared a few times. The read is 3 residues too short to cover the CDR3 end, so that end is filled in from the germline J gene. The genes are TRBV6-2 or TRBV6-3 and TRBJ2-5; 12 nucleotides line up with TRBD2. Germline V gene data show CDR1 as MNHEY and CDR2 as SVGEGT. V shed 6 bases and J 2 bases; nucleotides not matched to a gene: 4. The CDR3 extends over 15 amino acids. CDR3 amino acids: CASSRLAGEQETQYF. The CDR3 bases that were read are TGTGCCAGCAGCCGACTAGCGGGGGAGCAAGAGACC.

In its sample, this clone was seen many times. The read is 3 residues too short to cover the CDR3 end, so that end is filled in from the germline J gene. This sequence joins TRBV18 and TRBJ2-1; D is uncertain. This CDR3 comprises 14 residues. Germline loops: CDR1 KGHSH, CDR2 LQKENI. Between the trimmed V and J ends, which lost 6 bases and 4 bases, there was a span of 13 bases. The CDR3 sequence is CASSPSGEYNEQFF. The DNA read from the CDR3 is TGTGCCAGCTCCCCCTCGGGTGAATACAATGAG.

This clone came up a few times. Coverage ceases 3 residues before the CDR3 finishes, and the germline J gene fills in the end. The J gene is TRBJ1-6, the V gene TRBV19; TRBD1 might be the D (6 bases). Trimming pared 3 bases from V and 6 bases from J, leaving 24 bases between. This CDR3 is built from 19 residues. From germline, CDR1 is LNHDA and CDR2 SQIVND (reference sequence). CDR3 sequence reads: CASSIVLPGERFRNSPLHF. Partial CDR3 DNA: TGTGCCAGTAGTATTGTATTACCAGGGGAAAGGTTCCGTAATTCACCC. Full variable domain (missing parts from reference TRBV19 and TRBJ1-6): DGGITQSPKYLFRKEGQNVTLSCEQNLNHDAMYWYRQDPGQGLRLIYYSQIVNDFQKGDIAEGYSVSREKKESFPLTVTSAQKNPTAFYLCASSIVLPGERFRNSPLHFGNGTRLTVT.

In regard to this clone: The read ends 3 residues before the CDR3 terminus; that terminus is restored from the germline J gene. The chain employs TRBV2 and TRBJ1-2; 8 bases map to TRBD1. CDR3 length: 14 residues. Trimming cost V 7 bases and J 2 bases; bases outside gene matches: 6. Germline loops: CDR1 SNHLY, CDR2 FYNNEI. The sequenced CDR3 bases are TGTGCCAGCATTACGGGACAGGCAAACTATGGC. Residues: CASITGQANYG. The complete CDR3 sequence is CASITGQANYGYTF.

This clone appeared a few times. The read ends 3 residues early relative to the CDR3; the germline J gene fills the gap. V gene TRBV19 combines with J gene TRBJ1-1; D possibly corresponds to TRBD1 (5 bases). Germline CDR1 reads LNHDA; CDR2 reads SQIVND (reference sequence). This CDR3 contains 15 residues. Trimming left V 6 bases short and J 0 bases short, with 14 bases between. The CDR3 protein is CASRAGWGMNTEAFF. The DNA read from the CDR3 is TGTGCCAGTAGAGCAGGGTGGGGCATGAACACTGAA.

This clone was found a few times. The read stops 3 residues short of the end of the CDR3; the missing end is completed from the germline J gene. This sequence joins TRBV19 and TRBJ2-1; 7 bases agree with TRBD2. There are 14 residues in the CDR3. Germline CDR1 is LNHDA and CDR2 is SQIVND (reference sequence). V shed 2 bases, J shed 2 bases, and the junction held 0 bases outside the gene matches. The CDR3 bases that were read are TGTGCCAGTAGTATACTAGCGGCCTACAATGAG. Translation: CASSILAAYNE. The full CDR3 protein is CASSILAAYNEQFF.

On this clone itself: The read gets to within 3 residues of the CDR3 end, and the germline J gene fills in the rest. The chain links TRBV30 to TRBJ2-7; TRBD1 might be the D (5 bases). CDR3 length equals 12 residues. V was clipped by 1 base and J by 5 bases, with 9 bases between them. Germline-derived CDR1 and CDR2 are GTSNPN and SVGIG (reference sequence). The part of the CDR3 DNA that was read is TGTGCCTGGAGTGGTTGGGGCCACGAG. Translating it yields CAWSGWGHE. In full, the CDR3 is CAWSGWGHEQYF.

Partial CDR3 DNA: TGTGCCAGCAGTGGCCTCCGGGACTACTACTACGAG. Translated: CASSGLRDYYYE. The CDR3 as a whole reads CASSGLRDYYYEQYF. The chain links TRBV6-1 to TRBJ2-7, with TRBD2 matching 7 bases. Sequencing ends 3 residues short of the CDR3 end; the germline J gene provides the rest. This CDR3 comprises 15 residues. Germline trimming cut 4 bases from V and 3 bases from J; bases unmatched to any gene: 9. The germline V gene has CDR1 MNHNS and CDR2 SASEGT.

There are a few counts of this clone. The read is 3 residues too short to cover the CDR3 end, so that end is filled in from the germline J gene. J is TRBJ2-5 and V is TRBV5-6, with no clear D. CDR1 SGHDT and CDR2 YYEEEE come from the germline V gene. V was clipped by 0 bases and J by 4 bases, with 10 bases between them. The CDR3 is made up of 14 amino acids. The CDR3: CASSLVIETETQYF. CDR3 DNA (partial): TGTGCCAGCAGCTTGGTGATAGAAACAGAGACC.

This clone was seen more than once but under ten times. The CDR3 end lies 3 residues beyond the end of the read and is filled in from the germline J gene. This chain links TRBV30 with TRBJ2-5; TRBD1 matches at 8 bases. The length of the CDR3 is 11 residues. Germline V gives CDR1 GTSNPN, CDR2 SVGIG (reference sequence). J was trimmed by 4 bases and V by 5 bases; bases with no gene match: 0. CDR3 DNA, as far as it was read: TGTGCCTGGGGACAGGGAGAGACC. It specifies CAWGQGET. The whole CDR3 sequence is CAWGQGETQYF.

Notes on this clone: The CDR3 goes on 3 residues after the read ends, and that part is filled in from the germline J gene. The chain combines TRBV6-2 or TRBV6-3 with TRBJ2-5; 10 bases fit TRBD2. Trimming removed 2 bases from V and 1 base from J; junction bases left unmatched: 7. This CDR3 has 17 amino acids. Germline V lookup: CDR1 MNHEY, CDR2 SVGEGT. Here the CDR3 reads CASSYNFASGGQETQYF. The covered CDR3 bases are TGTGCCAGCAGTTACAATTTCGCTAGCGGGGGCCAAGAGACC.

This clone appeared a few times. The observed sequence ends 3 residues before the CDR3 terminus, with the missing tail filled in from the germline J gene. V is TRBV2 and J is TRBJ1-5; 9 bases map to TRBD1. Germline CDR1 SNHLY, CDR2 FYNNEI. With 6 bases clipped from V and 7 bases from J, the junction kept 7 bases outside the gene matches. CDR3 length: 14 residues. The sequenced CDR3 bases are TGTGCCAGCAGGGTACAGGGGGCCCAACAGCCC. Residues: CASRVQGAQQP. The complete CDR3 reads CASRVQGAQQPQHF.

Turning to this clone: The CDR3 end is not reached by the read, which stops 3 residues before it; the germline J gene fills it in. This chain uses TRBV30 with TRBJ2-2, with 8 bases matching TRBD1. V lost 7 bases and J lost 5; bases outside the gene matches: 6. CDR3 size: 13 residues. The germline gives CDR1 GTSNPN, CDR2 SVGIG (reference sequence). The part of the CDR3 DNA that was read is TGTGCCTCCGGACAGGGCGCGACCGGGGAG. Translating gives CASGQGATGE. The CDR3 as a whole reads CASGQGATGELFF. The whole variable domain, filled in from reference TRBV30 and TRBJ2-2, reads SQTIHQWPATLVQPVGSPLSLECTVEGTSNPNLYWYRQAAGRGLQLLFYSVGIGQISSEVPQNLSASRPQDRQFILSSKKLLLSDSGFYLCASGQGATGELFFGEGSRLTVL.

About this clone itself: Read data end 3 residues before the CDR3 end; the end is taken from the germline J gene. The chain links TRBV18 to TRBJ2-7, with 8 bases identical to TRBD1. The germline gives CDR1 KGHSH, CDR2 LQKENI. Germline trimming cut 3 bases from V and 3 bases from J; bases unmatched to any gene: 4. The CDR3 is made up of 14 amino acids. The CDR3 loop is CASSPGQGDYEQYF. The part of the CDR3 DNA that was read is TGTGCCAGCTCACCTGGACAGGGTGACTACGAG.

This clone was picked up a small number of times. The CDR3 end falls 3 residues outside the read, so it is completed with the germline J gene. V gene TRBV7-2 combines with J gene TRBJ2-2, with no clear D. CDR1 and CDR2 from the germline V gene are SGHTA and FQGNSA. The CDR3 is 13 amino acids. Trimming stripped 4 bases from V and 2 bases from J, with 5 bases between. This CDR3 is CASSWANTGELFF. The DNA read from the CDR3 is TGTGCCAGCAGCTGGGCTAACACCGGGGAG.

For this clone: The read falls 3 residues short of the CDR3 end, and the missing part is taken from the germline J gene. The chain links TRBV19 to TRBJ1-1; D uncertain. The CDR3 totals 13 residues. V was trimmed by 5 bases and J by 3 bases, leaving 10 bases between them. CDR1 is LNHDA, CDR2 SQIVND, per germline (reference sequence). CDR3 residues: CASSPGEDTEAFF. The sequenced part of the CDR3 DNA is TGTGCCAGTAGTCCCGGGGAGGACACTGAA. Variable domain in full (rest from reference TRBV19 and TRBJ1-1): DGGITQSPKYLFRKEGQNVTLSCEQNLNHDAMYWYRQDPGQGLRLIYYSQIVNDFQKGDIAEGYSVSREKKESFPLTVTSAQKNPTAFYLCASSPGEDTEAFFGQGTRLTVV.

This clone has more than one count but fewer than ten. The CDR3 end lies 3 residues beyond the end of the read and is filled in from the germline J gene. The chain employs TRBV7-2 and TRBJ1-1; D perhaps matches TRBD1 (6 bases). This CDR3 spans 15 amino acids. Trimming took off 4 bases at V and 0 bases at J, with 12 bases between the two ends. Germline lookup yields CDR1 SGHTA and CDR2 FQGNSA. The CDR3 sequence: CASSSGGGMNTEAFF. The sequenced CDR3 bases are TGTGCCAGCAGCTCTGGGGGCGGGATGAACACTGAA.

This clone appeared a few times. The read comes to an end 3 residues before the CDR3 does, leaving the germline J gene to fill in the end. The V and J genes are TRBV18 and TRBJ1-1; TRBD1 aligns across 7 bases. Trimming removed 4 bases from V and 1 base from J; junction bases left unmatched: 12. Germline-derived CDR1 and CDR2 are KGHSH and LQKENI. This CDR3 is 17 amino acids long. CDR3 amino acids: CASSLYIRDRGNTEAFF. CDR3 DNA, as far as it was read: TGTGCCAGCTCACTATACATCCGGGACAGAGGGAACACTGAA.

This clone was counted between two and nine times. The CDR3 end is not reached by the read, which stops 3 residues before it; the germline J gene fills it in. V is TRBV6-2 or TRBV6-3 and J is TRBJ1-6; TRBD1 is a possible D gene (5 bases). Between the trimmed V and J ends, which lost 6 bases and 0 bases, there was a span of 12 bases. The CDR3 runs 16 residues. Per the germline V gene, CDR1 is MNHEY and CDR2 is SVGEGT. The CDR3 DNA, read in part, is TGTGCCAGCAGGCGGGACTCCTACTCCTATAATTCACCC. Translation: CASRRDSYSYNSP. The whole CDR3 is CASRRDSYSYNSPLHF.